This T cell receptor (beta chain) is drawn from a study of vaccination and CD4 T cells after COVID-19. Study-wide context: Convalescent participants consisted of six males and four females, two being Hispanic. Overlapping SARS-CoV-2, HCoV-NL63, HCoV-OC43 and HCoV-229E spike peptides were used to stimulate cells.

Treatment described: approximately nine-day PBMC culture with coronavirus spike peptide pools or control peptides (ViraFEST assay). At days 3 and 7, half the medium was exchanged for fresh IL-2 medium. The CDR3 is 17 amino acids. CDR1 and CDR2 (germline): MNHEY, SVGAGI. Trimming removed 0 bases from V and 2 bases from J; junction bases left unmatched: 6. Note on this clonotype: Its antigen is undetermined.

The Oncomine TCR Beta short-read assay generated sequence data from the DNA of cultured CD4+ T cells. DNA came from CD4+ T cells after culture. TCRdb itself ran the PCR reads through MiXCR, one entry per CDR3 protein. The sample shows roughly 22,000 distinct CDR3 sequences, approximately 30% of them seen only once. This receptor was identified in a human donor with COVID-19. The sequenced sample consisted of cultured CD4+ T cells from blood. The chain links TRBV6-5 to TRBJ2-5; 10 bases are a match to TRBD2. The CDR3 sequence is CASSYSSVAGGQETQYF. CDR3 nucleotides: TGTGCCAGCAGTTACTCTTCGGTAGCGGGGGGTCAAGAGACCCAGTACTTC.